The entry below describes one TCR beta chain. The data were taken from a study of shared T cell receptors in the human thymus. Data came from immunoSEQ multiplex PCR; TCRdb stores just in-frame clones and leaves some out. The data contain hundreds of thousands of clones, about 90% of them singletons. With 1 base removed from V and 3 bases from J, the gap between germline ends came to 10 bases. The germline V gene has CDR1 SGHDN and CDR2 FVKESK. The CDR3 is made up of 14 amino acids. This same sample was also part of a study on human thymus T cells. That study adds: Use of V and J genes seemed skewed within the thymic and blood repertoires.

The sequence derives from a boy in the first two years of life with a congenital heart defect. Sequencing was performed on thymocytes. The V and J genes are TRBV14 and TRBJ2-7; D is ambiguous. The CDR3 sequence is CASSQGHRNYEQYF. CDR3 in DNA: TGTGCCAGCAGCCAAGGTCACAGAAACTACGAGCAGTACTTC.